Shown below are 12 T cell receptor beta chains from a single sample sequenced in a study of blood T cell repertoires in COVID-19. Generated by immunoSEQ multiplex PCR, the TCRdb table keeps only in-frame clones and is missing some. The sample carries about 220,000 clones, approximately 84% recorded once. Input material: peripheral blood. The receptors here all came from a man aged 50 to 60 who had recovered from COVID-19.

The CDR3 DNA reads as TGTGCCAGCAGTTTTTCCCTCTTTTTGAGAGGGGGGGAGACCTACGAGCAGTACTTC. Amino acid sequence: CASSFSLFLRGGETYEQYF. The genes are TRBV28 and TRBJ2-7, with a tentative D call TRBD2 (7 bases). V was trimmed by 3 bases and J by 2 bases, leaving 26 bases between them. Germline values: CDR1 MDHEN, CDR2 SYDVKM. This CDR3 is 19 amino acids long.

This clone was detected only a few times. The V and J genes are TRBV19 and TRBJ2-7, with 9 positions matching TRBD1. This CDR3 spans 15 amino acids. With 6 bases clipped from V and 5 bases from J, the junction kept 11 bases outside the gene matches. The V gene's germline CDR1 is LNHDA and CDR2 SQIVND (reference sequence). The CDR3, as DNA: TGTGCCAGTAGGCCCGGGACAGGGAGAAGAAACGAGCAGTACTTC. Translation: CASRPGTGRRNEQYF. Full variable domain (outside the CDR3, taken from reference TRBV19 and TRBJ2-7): DGGITQSPKYLFRKEGQNVTLSCEQNLNHDAMYWYRQDPGQGLRLIYYSQIVNDFQKGDIAEGYSVSREKKESFPLTVTSAQKNPTAFYLCASRPGTGRRNEQYFGPGTRLTVT.

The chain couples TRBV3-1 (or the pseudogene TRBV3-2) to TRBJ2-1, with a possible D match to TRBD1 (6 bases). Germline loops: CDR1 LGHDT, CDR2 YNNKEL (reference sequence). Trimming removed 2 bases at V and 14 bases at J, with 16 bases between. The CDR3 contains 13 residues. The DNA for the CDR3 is TGTGCCAGCAGCCAACCCCAGGGGCTTAATAAGTTCTTC. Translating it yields CASSQPQGLNKFF.

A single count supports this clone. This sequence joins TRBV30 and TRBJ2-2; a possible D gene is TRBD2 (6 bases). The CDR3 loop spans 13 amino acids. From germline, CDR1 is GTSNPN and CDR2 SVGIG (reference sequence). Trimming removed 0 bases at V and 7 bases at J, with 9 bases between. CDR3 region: CAWSVAGYGELFF. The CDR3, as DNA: TGTGCCTGGAGTGTTGCGGGATACGGGGAGCTGTTTTTT.

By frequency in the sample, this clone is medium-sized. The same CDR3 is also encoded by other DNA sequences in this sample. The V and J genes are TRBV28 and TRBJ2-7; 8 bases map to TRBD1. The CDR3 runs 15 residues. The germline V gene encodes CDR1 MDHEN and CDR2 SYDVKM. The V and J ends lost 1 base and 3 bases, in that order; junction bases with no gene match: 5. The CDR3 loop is CASSLSRTGSYEQYF. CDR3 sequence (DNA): TGTGCCAGCAGTTTATCCCGGACAGGGAGCTACGAGCAGTACTTC.

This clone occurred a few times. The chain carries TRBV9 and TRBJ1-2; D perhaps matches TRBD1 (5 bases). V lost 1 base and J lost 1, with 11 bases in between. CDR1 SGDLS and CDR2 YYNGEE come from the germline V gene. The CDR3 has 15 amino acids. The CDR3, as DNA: TGTGCCAGCAGCGTAACACGCGACAGTAACTATGGCTACACCTTC. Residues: CASSVTRDSNYGYTF.

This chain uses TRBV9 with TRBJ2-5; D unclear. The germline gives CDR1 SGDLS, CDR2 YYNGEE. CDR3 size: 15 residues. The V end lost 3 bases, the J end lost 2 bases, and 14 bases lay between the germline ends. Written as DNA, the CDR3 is TGTGCCAGCAGCGAATTCCTAGGTGTGCAAGAGACCCAGTACTTC. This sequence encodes CASSEFLGVQETQYF.

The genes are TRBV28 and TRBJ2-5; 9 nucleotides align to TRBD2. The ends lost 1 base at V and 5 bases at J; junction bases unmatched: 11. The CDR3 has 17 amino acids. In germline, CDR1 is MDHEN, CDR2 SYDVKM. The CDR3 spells CASSLSTTSGWGETQYF. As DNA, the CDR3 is TGTGCCAGCAGTTTATCAACGACTAGCGGCTGGGGGGAGACCCAGTACTTC.

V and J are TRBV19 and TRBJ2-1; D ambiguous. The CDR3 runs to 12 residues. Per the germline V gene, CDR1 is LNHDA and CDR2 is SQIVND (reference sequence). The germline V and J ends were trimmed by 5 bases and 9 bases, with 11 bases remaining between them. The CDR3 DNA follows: TGTGCCAGTAGTTCCAACTTCGGTGAGCAGTTCTTC. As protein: CASSSNFGEQFF.

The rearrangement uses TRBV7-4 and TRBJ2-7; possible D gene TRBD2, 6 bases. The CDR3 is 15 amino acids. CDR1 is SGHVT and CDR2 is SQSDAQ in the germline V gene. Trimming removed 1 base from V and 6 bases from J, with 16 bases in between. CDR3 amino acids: CASSLGGLPCSEQYF. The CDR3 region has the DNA TGTGCCAGCAGCTTAGGGGGACTTCCCTGTAGCGAGCAGTACTTC.

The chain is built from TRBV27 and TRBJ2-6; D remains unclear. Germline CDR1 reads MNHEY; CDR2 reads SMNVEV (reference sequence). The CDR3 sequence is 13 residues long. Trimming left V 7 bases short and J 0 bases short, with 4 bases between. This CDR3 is CASTYSGANVLTF. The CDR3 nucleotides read TGTGCCAGCACCTACTCTGGGGCCAACGTCCTGACTTTC.

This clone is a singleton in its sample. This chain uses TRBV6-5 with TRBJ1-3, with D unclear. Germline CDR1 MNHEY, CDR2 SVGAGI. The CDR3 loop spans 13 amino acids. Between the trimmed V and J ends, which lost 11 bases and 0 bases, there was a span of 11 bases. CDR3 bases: TGTGCCGGACGCGGGAGCTCTGGAAACACCATATATTTT. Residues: CAGRGSSGNTIYF.